This TCR gamma chain is drawn from a study of γδ T cells in repeated Plasmodium falciparum infection. TCRdb re-called the multiplex PCR reads with CATT. The table records some 32,000 gamma-chain clones, approximately 1.4% of them present only once. The CDR3 totals 13 residues. Per the germline V gene, CDR1 is GITISATS and CDR2 is ISYDGTV (reference sequence). Bulk repertoires came from Vgamma9/Vdelta2+ or Vdelta2-negative gammadelta T cells flow-sorted from PBMC. This clone was seen a few times. For this DNA, TCRdb reports the protein of a much larger clone, which diverges at residues 3 and 11, most likely from a read error; the protein presented here is translated directly from the DNA.

This receptor was identified in a pool of human donors (malaria-infected and uninfected, not separated). The sample was gamma-delta T cells from blood. The J gene has no call, while the V gene is TRGV9. For the CDR3, the DNA is TGTGCCTCGTGGGAGGCAGGGTATTATAAGAGACTCTTT. Translated: CASWEAGYYKRLF.